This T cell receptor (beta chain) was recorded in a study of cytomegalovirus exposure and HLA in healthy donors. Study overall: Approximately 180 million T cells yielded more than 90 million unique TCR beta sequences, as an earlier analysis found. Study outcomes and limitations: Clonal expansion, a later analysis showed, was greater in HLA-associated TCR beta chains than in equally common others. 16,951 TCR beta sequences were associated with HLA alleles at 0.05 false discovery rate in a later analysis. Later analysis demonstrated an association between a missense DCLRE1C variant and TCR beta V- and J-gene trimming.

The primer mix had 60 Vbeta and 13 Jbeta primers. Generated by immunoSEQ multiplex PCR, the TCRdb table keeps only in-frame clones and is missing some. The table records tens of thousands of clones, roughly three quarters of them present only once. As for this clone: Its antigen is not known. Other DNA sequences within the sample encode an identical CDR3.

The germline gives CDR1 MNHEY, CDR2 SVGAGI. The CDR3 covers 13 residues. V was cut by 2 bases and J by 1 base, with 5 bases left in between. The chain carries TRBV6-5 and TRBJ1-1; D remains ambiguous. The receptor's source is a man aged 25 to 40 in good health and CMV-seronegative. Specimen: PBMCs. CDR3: CASSYGGNTEAFF. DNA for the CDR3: TGTGCCAGCAGTTACGGAGGGAACACTGAAGCTTTCTTT.